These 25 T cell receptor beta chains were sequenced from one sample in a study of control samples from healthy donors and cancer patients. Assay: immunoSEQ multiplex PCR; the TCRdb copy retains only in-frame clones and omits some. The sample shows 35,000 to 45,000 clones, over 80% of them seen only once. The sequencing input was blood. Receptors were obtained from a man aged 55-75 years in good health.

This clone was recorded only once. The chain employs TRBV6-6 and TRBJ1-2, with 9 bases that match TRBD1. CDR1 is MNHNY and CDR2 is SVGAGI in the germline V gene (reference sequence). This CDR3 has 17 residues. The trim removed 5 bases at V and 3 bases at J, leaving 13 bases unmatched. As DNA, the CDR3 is TGTGCCAGCAGTCGAACGGACAGGGGCTTCAACTACTATGGCTACACCTTC. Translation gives CASSRTDRGFNYYGYTF.

CDR3: CASSRETANYGYTF. CDR3 nucleotides: TGTGCCAGCAGTCGCGAGACGGCTAACTATGGCTACACCTTC. This chain connects TRBV6-5 to TRBJ1-2; no reliable D call. CDR1 and CDR2 (germline): MNHEY, SVGAGI. The CDR3 is 14 amino acids. Trimming removed 5 bases from V and 0 bases from J, with 10 bases in between.

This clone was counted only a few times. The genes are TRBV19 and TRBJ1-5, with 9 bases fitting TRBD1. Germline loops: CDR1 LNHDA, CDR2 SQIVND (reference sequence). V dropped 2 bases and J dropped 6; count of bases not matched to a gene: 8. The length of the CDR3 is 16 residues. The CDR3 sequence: CASSINGGQGSQPQHF. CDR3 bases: TGTGCCAGTAGTATAAACGGAGGACAGGGGAGTCAGCCCCAGCATTTT.

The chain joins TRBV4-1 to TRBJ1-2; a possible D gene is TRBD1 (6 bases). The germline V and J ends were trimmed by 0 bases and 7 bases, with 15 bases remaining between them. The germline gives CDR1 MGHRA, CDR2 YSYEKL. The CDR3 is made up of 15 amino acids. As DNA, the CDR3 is TGCGCCAGCAGCCAAGAACTGGGGGCGCGGACTGGCTACACCTTC. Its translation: CASSQELGARTGYTF.

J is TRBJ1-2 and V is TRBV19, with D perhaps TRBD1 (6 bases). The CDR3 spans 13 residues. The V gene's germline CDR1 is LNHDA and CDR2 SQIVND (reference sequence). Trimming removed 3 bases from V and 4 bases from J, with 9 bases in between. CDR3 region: CASSMRGPYGYTF. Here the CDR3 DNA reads TGTGCCAGTAGTATGCGGGGGCCCTATGGCTACACCTTC. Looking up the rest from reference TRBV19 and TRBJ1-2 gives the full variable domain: DGGITQSPKYLFRKEGQNVTLSCEQNLNHDAMYWYRQDPGQGLRLIYYSQIVNDFQKGDIAEGYSVSREKKESFPLTVTSAQKNPTAFYLCASSMRGPYGYTFGSGTRLTVV.

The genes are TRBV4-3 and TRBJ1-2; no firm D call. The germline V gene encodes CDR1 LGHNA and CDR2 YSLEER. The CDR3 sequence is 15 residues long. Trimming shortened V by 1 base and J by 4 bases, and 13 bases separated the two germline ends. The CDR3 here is CASSQVGNPSYGYTF. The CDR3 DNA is TGCGCCAGCAGCCAAGTGGGGAACCCCAGCTATGGCTACACCTTC.

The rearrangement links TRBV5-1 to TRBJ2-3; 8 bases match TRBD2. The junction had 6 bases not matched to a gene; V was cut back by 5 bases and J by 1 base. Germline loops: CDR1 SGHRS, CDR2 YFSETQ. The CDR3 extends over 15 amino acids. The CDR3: CASRVTLAGTDTQYF. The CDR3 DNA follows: TGCGCCAGCAGGGTGACACTAGCGGGCACAGATACGCAGTATTTT.

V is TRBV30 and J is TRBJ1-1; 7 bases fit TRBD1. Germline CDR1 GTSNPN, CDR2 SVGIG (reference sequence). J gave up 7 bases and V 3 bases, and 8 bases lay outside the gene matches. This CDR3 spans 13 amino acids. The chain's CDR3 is CAWSRDSGLEAFF. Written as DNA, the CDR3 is TGTGCCTGGAGCCGGGACAGCGGACTTGAAGCTTTCTTT.

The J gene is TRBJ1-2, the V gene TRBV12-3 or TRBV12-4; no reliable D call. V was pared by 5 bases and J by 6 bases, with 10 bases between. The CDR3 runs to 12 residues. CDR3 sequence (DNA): TGTGCCAGCAGTACGGAGATCGATGGCTACACCTTC. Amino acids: CASSTEIDGYTF.

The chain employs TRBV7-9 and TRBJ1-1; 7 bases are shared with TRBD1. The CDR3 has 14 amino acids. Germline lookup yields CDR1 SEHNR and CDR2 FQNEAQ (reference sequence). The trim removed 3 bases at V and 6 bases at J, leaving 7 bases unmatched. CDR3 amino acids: CASSLTGQAAEAFF. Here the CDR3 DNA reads TGTGCCAGCAGCTTGACCGGACAGGCCGCTGAAGCTTTCTTT. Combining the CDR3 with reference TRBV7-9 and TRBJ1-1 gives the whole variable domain DTGVSQNPRHKITKRGQNVTFRCDPISEHNRLYWYRQTLGQGPEFLTYFQNEAQLEKSRLLSDRFSAERPKGSFSTLEIQRTEQGDSAMYLCASSLTGQAAEAFFGQGTRLTVV.

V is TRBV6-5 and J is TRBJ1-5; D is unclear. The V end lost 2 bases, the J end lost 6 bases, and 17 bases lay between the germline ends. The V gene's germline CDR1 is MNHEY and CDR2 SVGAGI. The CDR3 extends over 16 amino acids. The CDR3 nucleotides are TGTGCCAGCAGTTACGGCAGCCAACTAAGTGGTCAGCCCCAGCATTTT. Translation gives CASSYGSQLSGQPQHF.

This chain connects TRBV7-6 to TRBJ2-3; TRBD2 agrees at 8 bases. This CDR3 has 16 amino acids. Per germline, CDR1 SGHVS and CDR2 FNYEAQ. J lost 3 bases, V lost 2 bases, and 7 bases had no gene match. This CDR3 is CASSLTAGVDTDTQYF. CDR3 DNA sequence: TGTGCCAGCAGCTTAACAGCGGGGGTTGATACAGATACGCAGTATTTT.

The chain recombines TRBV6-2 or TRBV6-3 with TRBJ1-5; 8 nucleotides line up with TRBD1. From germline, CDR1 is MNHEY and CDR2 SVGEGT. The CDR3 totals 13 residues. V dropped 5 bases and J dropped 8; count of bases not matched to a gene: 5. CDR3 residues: CASSRQGSEPQHF. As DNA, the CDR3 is TGTGCCAGCAGTAGACAGGGGAGTGAGCCCCAGCATTTT.

CDR3 bases: TGTGCCAGCAGCGTAGACCCCTCGGCCGGAAATTCACCCCTCCACTTT. Translating gives CASSVDPSAGNSPLHF. The chain links TRBV9 to TRBJ1-6; D uncertain. The V gene lost 0 bases and the J gene lost 7 bases, with 14 bases spanning the gap. The CDR3 contains 16 residues. The germline V gene has CDR1 SGDLS and CDR2 YYNGEE.

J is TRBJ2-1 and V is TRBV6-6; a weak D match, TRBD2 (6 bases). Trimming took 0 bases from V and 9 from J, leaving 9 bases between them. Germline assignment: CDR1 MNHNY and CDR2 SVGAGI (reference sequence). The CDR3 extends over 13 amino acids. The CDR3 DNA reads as TGTGCCAGCAGTTACTCGGGAGCGGGTGAGCAGTTCTTC. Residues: CASSYSGAGEQFF.

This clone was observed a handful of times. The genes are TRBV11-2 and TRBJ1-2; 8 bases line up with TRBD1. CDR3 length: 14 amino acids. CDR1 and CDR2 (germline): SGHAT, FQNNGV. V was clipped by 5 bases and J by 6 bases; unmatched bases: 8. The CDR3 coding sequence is TGTGCCAGCAGCAAGGACAGGGCTGGCGATGGCTACACCTTC. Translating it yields CASSKDRAGDGYTF.

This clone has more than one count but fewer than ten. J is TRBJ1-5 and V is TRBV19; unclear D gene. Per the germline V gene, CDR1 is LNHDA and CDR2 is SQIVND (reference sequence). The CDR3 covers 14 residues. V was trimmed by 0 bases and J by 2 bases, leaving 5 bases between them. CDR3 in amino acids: CASSIEVRNQPQHF. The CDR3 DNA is TGTGCCAGTAGTATAGAGGTTCGCAATCAGCCCCAGCATTTT.

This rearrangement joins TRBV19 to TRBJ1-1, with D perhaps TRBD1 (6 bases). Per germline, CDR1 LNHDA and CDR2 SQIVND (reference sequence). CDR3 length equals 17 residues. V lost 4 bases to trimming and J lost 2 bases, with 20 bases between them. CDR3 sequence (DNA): TGTGCCAGTAGTAGCCTTTATCTGGGGGCGGCAAACACTGAAGCTTTCTTT. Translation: CASSSLYLGAANTEAFF.

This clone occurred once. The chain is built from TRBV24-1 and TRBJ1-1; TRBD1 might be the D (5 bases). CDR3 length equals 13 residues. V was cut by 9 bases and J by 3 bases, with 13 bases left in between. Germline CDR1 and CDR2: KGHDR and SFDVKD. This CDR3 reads CATSAGLDTEAFF. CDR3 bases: TGTGCCACCTCTGCAGGGTTGGACACTGAAGCTTTCTTT.

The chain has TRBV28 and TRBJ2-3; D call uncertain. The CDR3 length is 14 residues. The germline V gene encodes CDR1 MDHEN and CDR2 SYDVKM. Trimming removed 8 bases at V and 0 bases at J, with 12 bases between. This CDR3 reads CASRVGVSTDTQYF. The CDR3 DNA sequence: TGTGCCAGCCGCGTCGGAGTGAGCACAGATACGCAGTATTTT.

The DNA for the CDR3 is TGTGCCAGCAGCCCCCCTGGCGCCTGGGGCACTGAAGCTTTCTTT. Residues: CASSPPGAWGTEAFF. The chain has TRBV5-6 and TRBJ1-1; D not resolved. The CDR3 covers 15 residues. Germline CDR1 reads SGHDT; CDR2 reads YYEEEE. The V gene lost 4 bases and the J gene lost 4 bases, with 17 bases spanning the gap.

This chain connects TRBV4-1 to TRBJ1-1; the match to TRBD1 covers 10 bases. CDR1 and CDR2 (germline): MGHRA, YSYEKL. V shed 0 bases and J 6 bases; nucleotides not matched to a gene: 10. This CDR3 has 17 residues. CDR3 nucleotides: TGCGCCAGCAGCCAAGAGGGGACAGGGGCCCGGTTTCCTGAAGCTTTCTTT. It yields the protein CASSQEGTGARFPEAFF.

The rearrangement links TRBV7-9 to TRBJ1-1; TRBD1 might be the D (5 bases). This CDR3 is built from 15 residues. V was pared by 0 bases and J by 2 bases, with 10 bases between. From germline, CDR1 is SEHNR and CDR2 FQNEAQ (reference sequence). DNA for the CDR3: TGTGCCAGCAGCTTAGCGGCGGGGGGAAACACTGAAGCTTTCTTT. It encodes CASSLAAGGNTEAFF.

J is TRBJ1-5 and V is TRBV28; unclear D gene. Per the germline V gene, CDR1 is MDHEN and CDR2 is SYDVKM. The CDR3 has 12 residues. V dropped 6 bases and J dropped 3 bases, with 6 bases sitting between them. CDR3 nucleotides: TGTGCCAGCAGCTCTCTCAATCAGCCCCAGCATTTT. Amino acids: CASSSLNQPQHF.

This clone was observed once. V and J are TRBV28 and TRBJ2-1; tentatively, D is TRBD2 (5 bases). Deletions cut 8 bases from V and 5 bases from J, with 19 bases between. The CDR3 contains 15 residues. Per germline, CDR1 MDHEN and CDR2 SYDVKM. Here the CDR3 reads CASLSAGREDNEQFF. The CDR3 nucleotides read TGTGCCAGCCTCTCCGCGGGTAGGGAAGACAATGAGCAGTTCTTC.